The clone carrying this TCR beta chain was seen repeatedly, ten times or more. Its target is not known. Evenly divided among several immunoSEQ plates was the genomic DNA of each subset. Per sorted-subset replicate PCR, input was 200 to 250 ng DNA, representing roughly 30,000 T cell genomes. Assay used: immunoSEQ multiplex PCR; TCRdb lists only in-frame clones, some missing. The table has a few hundred thousand clones, 65% seen once. This sample stems from a study of shared clonotypes between healthy human individuals. Looking at the study overall: Per donor, three plates held CD4 naive cells, three held CD4 memory, two held CD8 naive and one held CD8 memory. Study-level points and caveats: Even with large depth, rarefaction showed that sorted-subset sequencing was incomplete.

Per the germline V gene, CDR1 is MGHDK and CDR2 is SYGVNS. The CDR3 length is 15 residues. V was trimmed by 3 bases and J by 2 bases, leaving 14 bases between them. This clonotype was obtained from a man aged 25 to 40 in good health. V is TRBV25-1 and J is TRBJ2-7, with D possibly TRBD1 on 6 matching bases. Sequenced material: memory CD4+ T cells sorted from blood. The subset was: CD45RA-negative fraction. The CDR3: CASSETGTTPYEQYF. The CDR3 nucleotides are TGTGCCAGCAGTGAGACCGGGACAACGCCCTACGAGCAGTACTTC.